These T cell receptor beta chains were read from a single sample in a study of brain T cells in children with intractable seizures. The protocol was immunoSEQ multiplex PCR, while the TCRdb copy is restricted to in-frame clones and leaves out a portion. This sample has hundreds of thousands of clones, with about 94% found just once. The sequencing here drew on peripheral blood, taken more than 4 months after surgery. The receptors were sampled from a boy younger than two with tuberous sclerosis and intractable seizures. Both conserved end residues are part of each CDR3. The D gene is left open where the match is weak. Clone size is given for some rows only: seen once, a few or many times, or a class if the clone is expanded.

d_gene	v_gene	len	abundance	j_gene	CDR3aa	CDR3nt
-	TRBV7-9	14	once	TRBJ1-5	CASSPQGRNQPQHF	TGTGCCAGCAGCCCTCAGGGACGCAATCAGCCCCAGCATTTT
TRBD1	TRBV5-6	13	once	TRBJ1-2	CASRRTGLDGYTF	TGTGCCAGCAGGCGGACAGGGTTGGATGGCTACACCTTC
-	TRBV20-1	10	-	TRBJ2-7	CSALRYEQYF	TGCAGTGCCCTGAGGTACGAGCAGTACTTC
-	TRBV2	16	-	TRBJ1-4	CASRESGPPMGEKLFF	TGTGCCAGCAGGGAATCCGGGCCTCCTATGGGGGAAAAACTGTTTTTT
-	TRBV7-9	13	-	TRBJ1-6	CASSLAGNSPLHF	TGTGCCAGCAGCTTAGCCGGGAATTCACCCCTCCACTTT
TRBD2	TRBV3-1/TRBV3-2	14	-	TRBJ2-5	CASSPTSGTQTQYF	TGTGCCAGCAGCCCGACTAGCGGGACTCAGACCCAGTACTTC
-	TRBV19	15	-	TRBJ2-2	CASSIGLWGAGELFF	TGTGCCAGTAGTATAGGCTTGTGGGGCGCCGGGGAGCTGTTTTTT
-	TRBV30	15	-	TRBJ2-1	CAWSVTGLPSLMQFF	TGTGCCTGGAGTGTAACGGGACTTCCTAGTCTAATGCAGTTCTTC
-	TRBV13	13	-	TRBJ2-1	CASSFQGWNEQFF	TGTGCCAGCAGCTTCCAGGGGTGGAATGAGCAGTTCTTC
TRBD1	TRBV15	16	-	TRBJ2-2	CATSPPGTGASGELFF	TGTGCCACCAGCCCTCCGGGGACAGGGGCGTCCGGGGAGCTGTTTTTT
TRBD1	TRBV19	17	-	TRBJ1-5	CASSYLDWQGAGQPQHF	TGTGCCAGTAGCTATCTGGATTGGCAGGGGGCTGGACAGCCCCAGCATTTT
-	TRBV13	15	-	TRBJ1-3	CASSRTATFGNTIYF	TGTGCCAGCAGCCGGACAGCTACTTTTGGAAACACCATATATTTT
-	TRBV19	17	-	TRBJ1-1	CASSIRGPPQVNTEAFF	TGTGCCAGTAGTATTAGAGGACCCCCGCAGGTGAACACTGAAGCTTTCTTT
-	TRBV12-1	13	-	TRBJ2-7	CASSFKLWAEQYF	TGTGCCAGCAGCTTTAAATTGTGGGCCGAGCAGTACTTC
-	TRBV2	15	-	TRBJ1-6	CASSEGNSYNSPLHF	TGTGCCAGCAGTGAGGGCAACTCCTATAATTCACCCCTCCACTTT
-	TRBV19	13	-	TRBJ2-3	CASSIVRTDTQYF	TGTGCCAGTAGTATAGTTCGCACAGATACGCAGTATTTT
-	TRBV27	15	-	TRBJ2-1	CASSFWQGGGNEQFF	TGTGCCAGCAGTTTTTGGCAGGGGGGCGGGAATGAGCAGTTCTTC
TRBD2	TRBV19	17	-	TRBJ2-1	CASSILGPAGGYNEQFF	TGTGCCAGTAGTATTTTGGGTCCAGCGGGGGGGTACAATGAGCAGTTCTTC
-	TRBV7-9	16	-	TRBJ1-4	CASSPMVDATNEKLFF	TGTGCCAGCAGCCCGATGGTGGACGCAACTAATGAAAAACTGTTTTTT
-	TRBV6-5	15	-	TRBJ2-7	CASSYSSGQSYEQYF	TGTGCCAGCAGTTACTCAAGCGGGCAGTCCTACGAGCAGTACTTC
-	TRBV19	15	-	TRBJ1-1	CASSIGGGQITEAFF	TGTGCCAGTAGTATAGGAGGTGGGCAGATAACTGAAGCTTTCTTT
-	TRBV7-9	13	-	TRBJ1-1	CASSRRGDTEAFF	TGTGCCAGCAGCCGGAGGGGGGACACTGAAGCTTTCTTT
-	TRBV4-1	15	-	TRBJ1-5	CASSPGQVGNQPQHF	TGCGCCAGCAGCCCGGGGCAGGTCGGCAATCAGCCCCAGCATTTT
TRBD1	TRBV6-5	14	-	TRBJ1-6	CASSWGQNNSPLHF	TGTGCCAGCAGCTGGGGACAGAATAATTCACCCCTCCACTTT
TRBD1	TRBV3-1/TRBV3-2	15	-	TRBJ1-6	CASSLSTGRNSPLHF	TGTGCCAGCAGCCTTTCGACAGGGAGAAATTCACCCCTCCACTTT
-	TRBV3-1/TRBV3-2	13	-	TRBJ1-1	CASSQDHSTEAFF	TGTGCCAGCAGCCAAGATCACAGCACTGAAGCTTTCTTT
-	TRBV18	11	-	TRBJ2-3	CASSLKDTQYF	TGTGCCAGCTCCCTAAAAGATACGCAGTATTTT
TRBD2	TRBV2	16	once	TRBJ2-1	CASSTATSGGVDEQFF	TGTGCCAGCAGTACAGCGACTAGCGGGGGGGTAGATGAGCAGTTCTTC